Following are 27 T cell receptor beta chains from one sample sequenced in a study of shared clonotypes between healthy human individuals. Data came from immunoSEQ multiplex PCR; TCRdb stores just in-frame clones and leaves some out. The table records about 2.3 million clones, approximately 95% of them present only once. Sequencing was performed on naive CD4+ T cells from PBMCs. Subset described: CD45RA+ positively selected. These receptors were taken from a man aged 18-30 years in good health. Some clones in this sample may be carry-over from other donors' samples.

Points on this clone: This sample also contains other DNA sequences that code for the same CDR3. The chain combines TRBV7-2 with TRBJ1-1; the D is unclear. CDR1 SGHTA and CDR2 FQGNSA come from the germline V gene. V was pared by 4 bases and J by 3 bases, with 3 bases between. This CDR3 region has 11 residues. The CDR3 protein is CASSSYTEAFF. CDR3 DNA sequence: TGTGCCAGCAGCTCGTACACTGAAGCTTTCTTT. The whole variable domain, remainder taken from reference TRBV7-2 and TRBJ1-1, is GAGVSQSPSNKVTEKGKDVELRCDPISGHTALYWYRQSLGQGLEFLIYFQGNSAPDKSGLPSDRFSAERTGGSVSTLTIQRTQQEDSAVYLCASSSYTEAFFGQGTRLTVV.

The rearrangement uses TRBV6-1 and TRBJ2-1, with 9 positions matching TRBD2. The CDR3 totals 17 residues. The trim removed 2 bases at V and 5 bases at J, leaving 10 bases unmatched. The germline CDR1 and CDR2 sequences are MNHNS and SASEGT. The DNA for the CDR3 is TGTGCCAGCAGTGAAAACCTAGCGGGGCCTAGAAACAATGAGCAGTTCTTC. As protein: CASSENLAGPRNNEQFF.

The chain combines TRBV6-1 with TRBJ1-2; D perhaps matches TRBD1 (5 bases). Germline values: CDR1 MNHNS, CDR2 SASEGT. This CDR3 spans 15 amino acids. Between the trimmed V and J ends, which lost 3 bases and 1 base, there was a span of 12 bases. This chain's CDR3 is CASSEGPGRNYGYTF. The CDR3 region has the DNA TGTGCCAGCAGTGAGGGGCCAGGCCGTAACTATGGCTACACCTTC.

The chain combines TRBV29-1 with TRBJ1-1; 7 nucleotides align to TRBD1. CDR3 length equals 13 residues. The germline V gene encodes CDR1 SQVTM and CDR2 ANQGSEA. The junction had 5 bases not matched to a gene; V was cut back by 6 bases and J by 1 base. CDR3 sequence: CSVDDRANTEAFF. CDR3 sequence (DNA): TGCAGCGTCGACGACAGGGCGAACACTGAAGCTTTCTTT.

Details on this clone: This CDR3 is also generated by other DNA sequences in the sample. J is TRBJ2-5 and V is TRBV5-1, with D perhaps TRBD1 or TRBD2 (5 bases each). V was shortened by 0 bases and J by 2 bases, with 11 bases between the two germline ends. There are 15 residues in the CDR3. From germline, CDR1 is SGHRS and CDR2 YFSETQ. The CDR3 here is CASSLGDRGQETQYF. As DNA, the CDR3 is TGCGCCAGCAGCTTGGGGGACCGGGGACAAGAGACCCAGTACTTC.

This CDR3 reads CASSSRTGTAGELFF. The CDR3 DNA sequence: TGCGCCAGCAGCTCCCGGACAGGGACGGCCGGGGAGCTGTTTTTT. The gene calls are TRBV5-1 and TRBJ2-2, with 8 bases identical to TRBD1. V shed 3 bases, J shed 6 bases, and the junction held 7 bases outside the gene matches. Per the germline V gene, CDR1 is SGHRS and CDR2 is YFSETQ. This CDR3 has 15 residues.

This sequence joins TRBV7-9 and TRBJ1-2; maybe TRBD1 (5 bases). From germline, CDR1 is SEHNR and CDR2 FQNEAQ (reference sequence). V was clipped by 5 bases and J by 5 bases, with 9 bases between them. This CDR3 has 12 residues. CDR3 bases: TGTGCCAGCAGCGCCTCAGGGTATGGCTACACCTTC. Translation gives CASSASGYGYTF.

The chain has TRBV2 and TRBJ1-1; D is possibly TRBD1 (5 bases). V was cut by 2 bases and J by 0 bases, with 10 bases left in between. There are 15 residues in the CDR3. The germline gives CDR1 SNHLY, CDR2 FYNNEI. The CDR3 region is CASSETGTLNTEAFF. Here the CDR3 DNA reads TGTGCCAGCAGTGAAACAGGTACCCTGAACACTGAAGCTTTCTTT.

The rearrangement uses TRBV7-9 and TRBJ2-1; 8 bases are a match to TRBD2. The CDR3 has 19 amino acids. The junction had 13 bases not matched to a gene; V was cut back by 2 bases and J by 1 base. Germline V CDR1 and CDR2: SEHNR, FQNEAQ (reference sequence). CDR3 amino acids: CASSLKVGLAGGSYNEQFF. The CDR3 DNA sequence: TGTGCCAGCAGCTTAAAGGTGGGGTTGGCGGGAGGTTCCTACAATGAGCAGTTCTTC.

The chain is built from TRBV4-1 and TRBJ2-2; TRBD1 matches 11 bases. Trimming at V came to 6 bases and at J to 7 bases, leaving 4 bases not matched to a gene. The CDR3 extends over 14 amino acids. The germline gives CDR1 MGHRA, CDR2 YSYEKL. The chain's CDR3 is CASSRTGGLGELFF. The CDR3 DNA is TGCGCCAGCAGTAGGACAGGGGGCCTCGGGGAGCTGTTTTTT.

This clone has only one observation. This sequence joins TRBV5-1 and TRBJ2-7; 7 bases match TRBD1. CDR1 is SGHRS and CDR2 is YFSETQ in the germline V gene. This CDR3 is built from 16 residues. Trimming took 8 bases from V and 2 from J; bases not matched to a gene: 16. The CDR3 loop reads CASTLQGIGLTYEQYF. As DNA, the CDR3 is TGCGCCAGTACGTTACAGGGGATAGGACTCACCTACGAGCAGTACTTC.

V gene TRBV7-9 combines with J gene TRBJ1-1; TRBD1 agrees at 8 bases. Losses at the gene ends were 5 bases for V and 3 bases for J; bases not matched to a gene: 8. The CDR3 extends over 15 amino acids. CDR1 is SEHNR and CDR2 is FQNEAQ in the germline V gene (reference sequence). DNA of the CDR3: TGTGCCAGCAGCCAAAACAGGGGGAGGGACACTGAAGCTTTCTTT. Translating gives CASSQNRGRDTEAFF.

V usage is TRBV28 and J usage is TRBJ2-3, with D possibly matching TRBD1 (6 bases). Germline lookup yields CDR1 MDHEN and CDR2 SYDVKM. V gave up 2 bases and J gave up 5 bases, with 14 bases separating them. The length of the CDR3 is 15 residues. DNA of the CDR3: TGTGCCAGCAGTTTAGGGGGACAAGTCAAAGATACGCAGTATTTT. Protein sequence: CASSLGGQVKDTQYF. Looking up the rest from reference TRBV28 and TRBJ2-3 gives the full variable domain: DVKVTQSSRYLVKRTGEKVFLECVQDMDHENMFWYRQDPGLGLRLIYFSYDVKMKEKGDIPEGYSVSREKKERFSLILESASTNQTSMYLCASSLGGQVKDTQYFGPGTRLTVL.

V and J are TRBV7-2 and TRBJ2-7; 7 bases are a match to TRBD1. CDR1 is SGHTA and CDR2 is FQGNSA in the germline V gene. This CDR3 spans 16 amino acids. With V trimmed by 5 bases and J by 2 bases, 12 bases remained unmatched. The CDR3 loop is CASSRGRFQGAYEQYF. The CDR3 bases are TGTGCCAGCAGCCGGGGCCGATTCCAGGGGGCCTACGAGCAGTACTTC.

This clone appeared a single time. The V call is TRBV19, the J call TRBJ1-2, with 10 bases matching TRBD1. This CDR3 spans 14 amino acids. From germline, CDR1 is LNHDA and CDR2 SQIVND (reference sequence). V dropped 6 bases and J dropped 8; count of bases not matched to a gene: 9. CDR3 sequence (DNA): TGTGCCAGTAGAGGCTGGGACAGGGGTGGCGGCTACACCTTC. Translation gives CASRGWDRGGGYTF.

J is TRBJ1-3 and V is TRBV18; TRBD1 agrees at 7 bases. The CDR3 extends over 17 amino acids. V shed 3 bases and J 1 base; nucleotides not matched to a gene: 9. Germline loops: CDR1 KGHSH, CDR2 LQKENI. CDR3 region: CASSPRQGLQSGNTIYF. CDR3 sequence (DNA): TGTGCCAGCTCACCGAGACAGGGTCTTCAATCTGGAAACACCATATATTTT.

The genes are TRBV2 and TRBJ2-5, with a tentative D call TRBD2 (6 bases). This CDR3 is built from 16 residues. CDR1 is SNHLY and CDR2 is FYNNEI in the germline V gene. Trimming pared 4 bases from V and 5 bases from J, leaving 20 bases between. The CDR3 DNA reads TGTGCCAGCAGTGGGCATGCAGGAGGGGTCGGCGAGACCCAGTACTTC. Encoded protein: CASSGHAGGVGETQYF.

The chain carries TRBV19 and TRBJ1-1; 10 nucleotides agree with TRBD1. This CDR3 spans 16 amino acids. Losses at the gene ends were 4 bases for V and 4 bases for J; bases not matched to a gene: 9. Germline CDR1 LNHDA, CDR2 SQIVND (reference sequence). CDR3 sequence (DNA): TGTGCCAGTAGTAATATCGGACAGGGGGTGTTCACTGAAGCTTTCTTT. Its translation: CASSNIGQGVFTEAFF.

V and J are TRBV2 and TRBJ2-3; D perhaps matches TRBD2 (6 bases). The CDR3 is made up of 14 amino acids. Deletions cut 1 base from V and 6 bases from J, with 11 bases between. Germline V lookup: CDR1 SNHLY, CDR2 FYNNEI. CDR3 in amino acids: CASSEEGTGDTQYF. In nucleotides, the CDR3 is TGTGCCAGCAGTGAAGAAGGGACTGGTGATACGCAGTATTTT.

Here the CDR3 DNA reads TGTGCCAGTACCCCCAGGGGGCAAAACACTGAAGCTTTCTTT. As protein: CASTPRGQNTEAFF. V usage is TRBV19 and J usage is TRBJ1-1; TRBD1 aligns across 8 bases. Germline V gives CDR1 LNHDA, CDR2 SQIVND (reference sequence). The CDR3 has 14 amino acids. V shed 7 bases and J 2 bases; nucleotides not matched to a gene: 6.

The CDR3, as DNA: TGTGCCAGCAGTGCGATGACAATTCGAAACACCATATATTTT. Its translation is CASSAMTIRNTIYF. The chain recombines TRBV2 with TRBJ1-3, with D unresolved. V lost 4 bases, J lost 5 bases, and 12 bases lay in between. The germline V gene encodes CDR1 SNHLY and CDR2 FYNNEI. This CDR3 comprises 14 residues.

The chain is built from TRBV6-6 and TRBJ2-4, with 7 bases fitting TRBD1. CDR1 and CDR2 (germline): MNHNY, SVGAGI (reference sequence). The CDR3 runs 16 residues. The V segment lost 5 bases and the J segment 3 bases; nucleotides outside the gene matches: 10. CDR3 coding DNA: TGTGCCAGCAGTCGTGGACAGGTCCACAACAAAAACATTCAGTACTTC. Translating it yields CASSRGQVHNKNIQYF.

Note on this clone: Within the sample, other DNA sequences also encode this same CDR3. V usage is TRBV5-1 and J usage is TRBJ2-2; the D is unclear. Looked up from germline, CDR1 is SGHRS and CDR2 is YFSETQ. Trimming cost V 0 bases and J 0 bases, with 3 bases left between them. The CDR3 is 14 residues long. CDR3 amino acids: CASSLAANTGELFF. Here the CDR3 DNA reads TGCGCCAGCAGCTTGGCAGCGAACACCGGGGAGCTGTTTTTT.

Written as DNA, the CDR3 is TGTGCCATCGCTGCGGGATCCTCCTACAATGAGCAGTTCTTC. This sequence encodes CAIAAGSSYNEQFF. The chain joins TRBV6-5 to TRBJ2-1; the D gene is possibly TRBD2 (6 bases). V was shortened by 10 bases and J by 0 bases, with 13 bases between the two germline ends. The length of the CDR3 is 14 residues. Germline CDR1 is MNHEY and CDR2 is SVGAGI.

This clone was counted only a few times. V usage is TRBV7-3 and J usage is TRBJ2-1, with 13 bases lining up with TRBD2. V gave up 1 base and J gave up 6 bases; unmatched junction bases: 6. CDR1 and CDR2 from the germline V gene are SGHTA and FQGTGA. The CDR3 consists of 17 residues. DNA of the CDR3: TGTGCCAGCAGCTTAAGTTCAGGACTAGCGGGAGTCAATGAGCAGTTCTTC. The encoded protein is CASSLSSGLAGVNEQFF. Using reference TRBV7-3 and TRBJ2-1 for the parts outside the CDR3, the full variable domain is GAGVSQTPSNKVTEKGKYVELRCDPISGHTALYWYRQSLGQGPEFLIYFQGTGAADDSGLPNDRFFAVRPEGSVSTLKIQRTERGDSAVYLCASSLSSGLAGVNEQFFGPGTRLTVL.

This chain's CDR3 is CATSRALTGLSSQPQHF. For the CDR3, the DNA is TGTGCCACCAGCAGAGCCCTTACAGGGTTAAGTAGTCAGCCCCAGCATTTT. The rearrangement links TRBV15 to TRBJ1-5; tentative D call: TRBD1 (6 bases). This CDR3 region has 17 residues. Between the trimmed V and J ends, which lost 1 base and 6 bases, there was a span of 19 bases. CDR1 LNHNV and CDR2 YYDKDF come from the germline V gene (reference sequence).

The chain's CDR3 is CASSKLAGGTTDTQYF. CDR3 DNA sequence: TGTGCCAGCAGTAAACTAGCGGGAGGGACCACAGATACGCAGTATTTT. The chain combines TRBV5-4 with TRBJ2-3, with 13 nucleotides matching TRBD2. Germline CDR1 reads SGHNT; CDR2 reads YYREEE (reference sequence). The CDR3 is 16 amino acids. Trimming removed 5 bases from V and 2 bases from J; junction bases left unmatched: 5.